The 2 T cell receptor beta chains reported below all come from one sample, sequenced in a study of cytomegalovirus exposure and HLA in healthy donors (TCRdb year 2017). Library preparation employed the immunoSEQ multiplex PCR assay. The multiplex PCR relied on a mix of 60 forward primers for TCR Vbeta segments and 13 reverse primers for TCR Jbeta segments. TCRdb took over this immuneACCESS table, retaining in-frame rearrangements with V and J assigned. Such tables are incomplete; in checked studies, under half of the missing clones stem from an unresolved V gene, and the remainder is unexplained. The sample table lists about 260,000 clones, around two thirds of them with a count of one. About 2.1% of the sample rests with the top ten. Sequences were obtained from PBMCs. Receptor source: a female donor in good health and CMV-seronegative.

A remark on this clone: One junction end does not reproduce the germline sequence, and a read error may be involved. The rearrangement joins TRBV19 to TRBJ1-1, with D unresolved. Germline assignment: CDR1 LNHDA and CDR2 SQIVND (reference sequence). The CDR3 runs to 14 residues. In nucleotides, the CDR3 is TGTGCCAGTAGTCCCACCCGGGTGAAGACTGAAGCTTTCTTT. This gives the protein CASSPTRVKTEAFF.

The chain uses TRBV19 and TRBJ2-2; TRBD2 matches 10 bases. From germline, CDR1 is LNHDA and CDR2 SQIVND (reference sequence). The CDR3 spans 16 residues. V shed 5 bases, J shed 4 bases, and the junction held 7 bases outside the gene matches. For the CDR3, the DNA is TGTGCCAGTAGTTTGAGCGGGAGGGTCGTCACCGGGGAGCTGTTTTTT. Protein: CASSLSGRVVTGELFF.